The 19 T cell receptor beta chains below come from one sample, sequenced in a study of beta chain features in type 1 diabetes. Expressed TCRB transcripts were sequenced because the isolated RNA had all been reverse transcribed beforehand. Method: immunoSEQ multiplex PCR; TCRdb's copy keeps in-frame clones and lacks some. The sample holds over 350,000 clones, roughly 16% seen once. The sequencing sample was made of naive CD4+ T cells from blood. The receptors shown here come from a woman between 18 and 29 years old in good health.

This chain joins TRBV19 and TRBJ2-7, with 9 bases matching TRBD2. This CDR3 has 15 residues. V dropped 5 bases and J dropped 3; count of bases not matched to a gene: 8. CDR1 is LNHDA and CDR2 is SQIVND in the germline V gene (reference sequence). The chain's CDR3 is CASSLASGAYYEQYF. In DNA form, the CDR3 reads TGTGCCAGTAGTTTGGCTAGCGGGGCGTACTACGAGCAGTACTTC.

J is TRBJ2-5 and V is TRBV30, with D tentatively TRBD1 (5 bases). From germline, CDR1 is GTSNPN and CDR2 SVGIG (reference sequence). This CDR3 region has 11 residues. The V end was cut by 8 bases, the J end by 6 bases, with 13 bases between. In DNA form, the CDR3 reads TGTGCCGTCAGGGTATCGAAGACCCAGTACTTC. Its translation is CAVRVSKTQYF.

This clone was recorded a few times. The chain has TRBV7-9 and TRBJ2-3, with 11 bases identical to TRBD2. The length of the CDR3 is 16 residues. CDR1 and CDR2 from the germline V gene are SEHNR and FQNEAQ (reference sequence). Germline trimming cut 4 bases from V and 2 bases from J; bases unmatched to any gene: 5. Written as DNA, the CDR3 is TGTGCCAGCAGCTCACGACTAGCGGGAATCACAGATACGCAGTATTTT. It yields the protein CASSSRLAGITDTQYF.

The genes are TRBV4-1 and TRBJ2-1; 8 bases map to TRBD2. Germline CDR1 and CDR2: MGHRA and YSYEKL. The trim removed 0 bases at V and 7 bases at J, leaving 14 bases unmatched. CDR3 length equals 18 residues. The CDR3 bases are TGCGCCAGCAGCCAAGAGGGTAGCGGGAACGTGGAGTGGAATGAGCAGTTCTTC. Its translation: CASSQEGSGNVEWNEQFF.

The CDR3 DNA reads as TGTGCCAGCTCACCATTAGGAGACTCTGGGGCCAACGTCCTGACTTTC. Residues: CASSPLGDSGANVLTF. The J gene is TRBJ2-6, the V gene TRBV18; no clear D gene. Looked up from germline, CDR1 is KGHSH and CDR2 is LQKENI. CDR3 length: 16 amino acids. Trimming took off 2 bases at V and 0 bases at J, with 8 bases between the two ends.

The table lists this clone with a few counts. V is TRBV6-1 and J is TRBJ1-1; no clear D. CDR1 and CDR2 (germline): MNHNS, SASEGT. Trimming left V 4 bases short and J 6 bases short, with 15 bases between. The CDR3 loop spans 14 amino acids. The CDR3 DNA follows: TGTGCCAGCAGTGTAGAGACGGGAACACCTGAAGCTTTCTTT. As protein: CASSVETGTPEAFF.

This clone was detected a few times. This rearrangement joins TRBV5-5 to TRBJ1-1; D is undetermined. CDR3 length: 13 residues. V was clipped by 1 base and J by 3 bases, with 7 bases between them. In germline, CDR1 is SGHKS, CDR2 YYEKEE (reference sequence). CDR3 sequence (DNA): TGTGCCAGCAGCTTGCAGGAGGACACTGAAGCTTTCTTT. Translating gives CASSLQEDTEAFF.

This clone was seen more than once but under ten times. The DNA for the CDR3 is TGTGCCAGCAGTTACGGGGCGATCCAAGAGACCCAGTACTTC. Translated, it gives CASSYGAIQETQYF. This chain joins TRBV6-5 and TRBJ2-5, with a possible D match to TRBD1 (5 bases). V dropped 2 bases and J dropped 1 base, with 8 bases sitting between them. In germline, CDR1 is MNHEY, CDR2 SVGAGI. This CDR3 is built from 14 residues.

This clone appeared once. The chain is built from TRBV7-3 and TRBJ1-1; D unresolved. Trimming took 5 bases from V and 1 from J, leaving 8 bases between them. From germline, CDR1 is SGHTA and CDR2 FQGTGA. The CDR3 contains 13 residues. The CDR3 sequence: CASSRERNTEAFF. Here the CDR3 DNA reads TGTGCCAGCAGCCGGGAGAGGAACACTGAAGCTTTCTTT.

This chain links TRBV6-1 with TRBJ1-2; D is ambiguous. CDR3 length: 15 residues. Germline CDR1 reads MNHNS; CDR2 reads SASEGT. V was cut by 1 base and J by 6 bases, with 15 bases left in between. The CDR3 region has the DNA TGTGCCAGCAGTGAAGAAAGCCGAAGATATCATGGCTACACCTTC. Amino acid sequence: CASSEESRRYHGYTF.

A word on this clone: Other nucleotide sequences in the sample specify the same CDR3. V and J are TRBV7-2 and TRBJ1-5; 7 bases fit TRBD1. Germline V gene sequence: CDR1 SGHTA, CDR2 FQGNSA. CDR3 length equals 14 residues. The J segment lost 4 bases and the V segment lost 2 bases, leaving 2 bases of the junction unmatched. This chain's CDR3 is CASSLRQGNQPQHF. DNA for the CDR3: TGTGCCAGCAGCTTAAGACAGGGAAATCAGCCCCAGCATTTT. The variable domain in full, with the rest retrieved from reference TRBV7-2 and TRBJ1-5, is GAGVSQSPSNKVTEKGKDVELRCDPISGHTALYWYRQSLGQGLEFLIYFQGNSAPDKSGLPSDRFSAERTGGSVSTLTIQRTQQEDSAVYLCASSLRQGNQPQHFGDGTRLSIL.

This clone was observed a handful of times. The chain employs TRBV5-1 and TRBJ2-5, with D maybe TRBD2 (6 bases). This CDR3 region has 14 residues. Trimming removed 2 bases from V and 2 bases from J, with 10 bases in between. Germline CDR1 is SGHRS and CDR2 is YFSETQ. The CDR3 bases are TGCGCCAGCAGCTTTTATGGACTACAAGAGACCCAGTACTTC. As protein: CASSFYGLQETQYF.

As for this clone: Other DNA sequences of this sample code for an identical CDR3. The J gene is TRBJ2-7, the V gene TRBV5-1, with D tentatively TRBD2 (5 bases). Deletions cut 1 base from V and 0 bases from J, with 8 bases between. This CDR3 spans 14 amino acids. Looked up from germline, CDR1 is SGHRS and CDR2 is YFSETQ. CDR3 DNA sequence: TGCGCCAGCAGCTTGCCGGGGAGCTCCTACGAGCAGTACTTC. Protein: CASSLPGSSYEQYF.

This chain links TRBV7-9 with TRBJ2-6, with TRBD2 matching over 12 bases. The germline CDR1 and CDR2 sequences are SEHNR and FQNEAQ (reference sequence). Germline trimming cut 4 bases from V and 0 bases from J; bases unmatched to any gene: 1. The CDR3 sequence is 17 residues long. In nucleotides, the CDR3 is TGTGCCAGCAGCTCGGGACTAGCGGGCTCTGGGGCCAACGTCCTGACTTTC. Translating it yields CASSSGLAGSGANVLTF.

This clone has only a few counts. The V call is TRBV7-9, the J call TRBJ2-3; D uncertain. The CDR3 contains 13 residues. Germline CDR1 reads SEHNR; CDR2 reads FQNEAQ (reference sequence). V was clipped by 4 bases and J by 2 bases, with 7 bases between them. CDR3 nucleotides: TGTGCCAGCAGCTACATACCCACAGATACGCAGTATTTT. It is translated as CASSYIPTDTQYF.

V is TRBV30 and J is TRBJ2-7; the D gene is possibly TRBD1 (6 bases). V was pared by 3 bases and J by 9 bases, with 12 bases between. CDR3 size: 11 residues. CDR1 is GTSNPN and CDR2 is SVGIG in the germline V gene (reference sequence). CDR3 sequence reads: CAWSATGRQYF. In nucleotides, the CDR3 is TGTGCCTGGAGCGCAACAGGGAGGCAGTACTTC.

This rearrangement joins TRBV6-5 to TRBJ1-5; D is ambiguous. Trimming took 6 bases from V and 3 from J, leaving 12 bases between them. The CDR3 runs to 14 residues. Looked up from germline, CDR1 is MNHEY and CDR2 is SVGAGI. Written as DNA, the CDR3 is TGTGCCAGCAGCCCATTTGACATCAATCAGCCCCAGCATTTT. Translating gives CASSPFDINQPQHF.

The rearrangement uses TRBV29-1 and TRBJ2-1; 11 nucleotides agree with TRBD2. The trim removed 6 bases at V and 10 bases at J, leaving 11 bases unmatched. Germline lookup yields CDR1 SQVTM and CDR2 ANQGSEA. CDR3 size: 14 residues. CDR3 in DNA: TGCAGCGTGACGCACGGGACTAGCGGAGCGGAGCAGTTCTTC. It translates to CSVTHGTSGAEQFF.

The sample holds a few counts of this clone. The chain is built from TRBV28 and TRBJ2-7, with D tentatively TRBD2 (6 bases). V gave up 8 bases and J gave up 2 bases, with 19 bases separating them. The germline CDR1 and CDR2 sequences are MDHEN and SYDVKM. CDR3 length: 15 amino acids. The CDR3 region is CASSPTGSGAYEQYF. For the CDR3, the DNA is TGTGCCAGCTCACCGACGGGTAGCGGCGCCTACGAGCAGTACTTC.